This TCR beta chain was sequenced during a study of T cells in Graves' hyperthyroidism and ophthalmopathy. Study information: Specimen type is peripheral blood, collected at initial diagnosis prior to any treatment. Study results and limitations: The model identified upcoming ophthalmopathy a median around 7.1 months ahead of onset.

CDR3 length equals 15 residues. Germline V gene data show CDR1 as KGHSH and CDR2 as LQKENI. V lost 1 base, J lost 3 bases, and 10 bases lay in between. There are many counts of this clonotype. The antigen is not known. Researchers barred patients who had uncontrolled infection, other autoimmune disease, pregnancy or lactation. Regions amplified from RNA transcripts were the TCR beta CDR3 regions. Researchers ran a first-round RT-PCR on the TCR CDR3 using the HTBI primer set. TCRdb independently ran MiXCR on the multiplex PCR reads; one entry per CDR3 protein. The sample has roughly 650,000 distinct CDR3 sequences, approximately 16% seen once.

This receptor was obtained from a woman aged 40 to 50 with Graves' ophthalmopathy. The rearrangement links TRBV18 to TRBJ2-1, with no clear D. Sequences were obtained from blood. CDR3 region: CASSPRLENYNEQFF. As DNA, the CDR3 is TGTGCCAGCTCACCACGGCTCGAAAACTACAATGAGCAGTTCTTC.